The text below deals with one TCR beta chain. Antigen unknown. The sample belongs to a study of Graves' ophthalmopathy and Graves' hyperthyroidism. Investigators amplified TCR beta CDR3 regions from RNA transcripts. First-round RT-PCR with HTBI primers preceded a second-round multiplex PCR. A single record per CDR3 protein comes from TCRdb applying MiXCR to the multiplex PCR reads. The sample lists more than 1,000,000 distinct CDR3 sequences, 35% to 40% seen once, with approximately 10% in the top ten. This CDR3 is 13 amino acids long. Per germline, CDR1 SNHLY and CDR2 FYNNEI. With 10 bases removed from V and 9 bases from J, the gap between germline ends came to 21 bases. Points from the study as a whole: In separating ophthalmopathy from stable hyperthyroidism, a 13-signature model achieved 87.88% sensitivity and about 80% specificity.

Each hyperthyroidism patient was newly diagnosed, with under 2 months' duration, and aged 18 to 65. As diagnostic evidence, clinical symptoms, serum thyroxine, TRAb, thyroid ultrasound and orbital computed tomography were relied upon. The receptor's source is an adult man with Graves' hyperthyroidism. The sequencing input was peripheral blood or thyroid tissue (not recorded which). V is TRBV2 and J is TRBJ1-1; D ambiguous. The DNA for the CDR3 is TGTGCCATCGTTACCGGGTCTAGAATCAAAGCTTTCTTT. It is translated as CAIVTGSRIKAFF. Variable domain in full (rest from reference TRBV2 and TRBJ1-1): EPEVTQTPSHQVTQMGQEVILRCVPISNHLYFYWYRQILGQKVEFLVSFYNNEISEKSEIFDDQFSVERPDGSNFTLKIRSTKLEDSAMYFCAIVTGSRIKAFFGQGTRLTVV.